Sequencing of this TCR beta chain was carried out in a study of shared clonotypes between healthy human individuals. V lost 7 bases and J 9 bases, leaving 22 bases between the germline ends. The CDR3 has 15 amino acids. Germline CDR1 is SEHNR and CDR2 is FQNEAQ (reference sequence). The repertoire was sequenced with immunoSEQ multiplex PCR; TCRdb's copy has only in-frame clones and lacks some. Here the sample spans 2 million or so clones, 85% to 95% being singletons. Only a few counts were recorded for this clone. The receptor was isolated from a man aged 18 to 29 in good health. The chain combines TRBV7-9 with TRBJ1-3, with D unresolved. Specimen: naive CD4+ T cells sorted from blood. Subset specified: CD45RA+ positively selected. This CDR3 is CASTKWDLGLGTIYF. Written as DNA, the CDR3 is TGTGCCAGCACCAAGTGGGATTTGGGTCTCGGCACCATATATTTT.